This entry describes one T cell receptor (beta chain). Its antigen is unknown. There are 15 residues in the CDR3. Losses at the gene ends were 5 bases for V and 3 bases for J; bases not matched to a gene: 7. Germline V gene data show CDR1 as SGHTA and CDR2 as FQGNSA. Thyroid ultrasound and orbital computed tomography, with clinical symptoms and serum thyroxine and TRAb, informed diagnoses. The data are from a study of T cells in Graves' hyperthyroidism and ophthalmopathy. RNA transcripts provided the source from which TCR beta CDR3 regions were amplified. HTBI primers were employed in a first-round RT-PCR of the TCR CDR3. TCRdb re-derived calls from the multiplex PCR reads in MiXCR, one entry per CDR3 protein. The sample holds 610,000 or so distinct CDR3 sequences, 35% to 55% seen once. Study conclusions and caveats: A model using 13 V-J features told ophthalmopathy apart from stable hyperthyroidism. Model predictions of ophthalmopathy came a median approximately seven months before onset.

The chain recombines TRBV7-2 with TRBJ2-7; 10 nucleotides match TRBD1. Sequenced input: peripheral blood or thyroid tissue (not recorded which). The TCR was taken from a woman aged 18-30 years with Graves' hyperthyroidism. CDR3 residues: CASSHHRDRGYEQYF. As DNA, the CDR3 is TGTGCCAGCAGCCACCACCGGGACAGGGGCTACGAGCAGTACTTC.